A single sample is the source of the 8 T cell receptor beta chains below, sequenced in a study of T cell responses to AZD1222 COVID-19 vaccine. TCRdb's table, derived via immunoSEQ multiplex PCR, lists solely in-frame clones and lacks some. The sample carries some 100,000 clones, 70% to 90% recorded once. The sequences come from peripheral blood, collected on day 0 of AZD1222 vaccination. The source of these receptors is an adult in good health.

This rearrangement joins TRBV11-2 to TRBJ2-1; TRBD2 matches 9 bases. The ends lost 7 bases at V and 9 bases at J; junction bases unmatched: 7. This CDR3 has 13 residues. Per the germline V gene, CDR1 is SGHAT and CDR2 is FQNNGV. CDR3 loop: CASTPGGRVEQFF. CDR3 nucleotide sequence: TGTGCCAGCACCCCGGGCGGGAGGGTTGAGCAGTTCTTC.

The chain combines TRBV18 with TRBJ1-2; TRBD1 is a possible D gene (5 bases). The CDR3 is 14 amino acids. Trimming cost V 4 bases and J 0 bases, with 9 bases left between them. Germline CDR1 KGHSH, CDR2 LQKENI. CDR3 sequence (DNA): TGTGCCAGCTCACGGCAGGGAACTAACTATGGCTACACCTTC. This codes for CASSRQGTNYGYTF.

The rearrangement uses TRBV30 and TRBJ2-7; D is possibly TRBD2 (5 bases). The CDR3 sequence is 14 residues long. V was shortened by 3 bases and J by 0 bases, with 12 bases between the two germline ends. In germline, CDR1 is GTSNPN, CDR2 SVGIG (reference sequence). The CDR3 DNA sequence: TGTGCCTGGAGGCCCACGGGGTTCTCCTACGAGCAGTACTTC. Translating gives CAWRPTGFSYEQYF. Complete variable domain (other parts from reference TRBV30 and TRBJ2-7): SQTIHQWPATLVQPVGSPLSLECTVEGTSNPNLYWYRQAAGRGLQLLFYSVGIGQISSEVPQNLSASRPQDRQFILSSKKLLLSDSGFYLCAWRPTGFSYEQYFGPGTRLTVT.

This sequence joins TRBV5-1 and TRBJ1-3; D might be TRBD1 (6 bases). The germline V and J ends were trimmed by 5 bases and 4 bases, with 10 bases remaining between them. This CDR3 region has 13 residues. From germline, CDR1 is SGHRS and CDR2 YFSETQ. CDR3 sequence: CASRGGIGNTIYF. The CDR3 DNA reads TGCGCCAGCAGAGGGGGTATCGGAAACACCATATATTTT.

V gene TRBV7-3 combines with J gene TRBJ2-1, with D perhaps TRBD2 (6 bases). Trimming took off 5 bases at V and 7 bases at J, with 18 bases between the two ends. The CDR3 is made up of 15 amino acids. In germline, CDR1 is SGHTA, CDR2 FQGTGA. The CDR3 DNA sequence: TGTGCCAGCAGCCCAAGGATCGGGAGTTTTAATGAGCAGTTCTTC. This translates into CASSPRIGSFNEQFF. The full variable domain, its missing parts supplied by reference TRBV7-3 and TRBJ2-1, is GAGVSQTPSNKVTEKGKYVELRCDPISGHTALYWYRQSLGQGPEFLIYFQGTGAADDSGLPNDRFFAVRPEGSVSTLKIQRTERGDSAVYLCASSPRIGSFNEQFFGPGTRLTVL.

The gene calls are TRBV6-5 and TRBJ1-1; 7 nucleotides line up with TRBD1. Germline V gene lookup returns CDR1 MNHEY and CDR2 SVGAGI. V shed 6 bases, J shed 1 base, and the junction held 5 bases outside the gene matches. The CDR3 length is 14 residues. CDR3 DNA sequence: TGTGCCAGCAGCTATAGACAGGGGAACACTGAAGCTTTCTTT. This codes for CASSYRQGNTEAFF.

The V gene is TRBV19, the J gene TRBJ2-1; tentative D call: TRBD2 (6 bases). Trimming removed 11 bases from V and 5 bases from J, with 16 bases in between. This CDR3 spans 13 amino acids. Germline CDR1 and CDR2: LNHDA and SQIVND (reference sequence). CDR3 residues: CAAGRWDHNEQFF. CDR3 nucleotides: TGTGCCGCGGGAAGGTGGGATCACAATGAGCAGTTCTTC.

The rearrangement joins TRBV7-2 to TRBJ2-1; 16 nucleotides match TRBD2. The CDR3 runs 16 residues. V shed 5 bases, J shed 8 bases, and the junction held 6 bases outside the gene matches. Per the germline V gene, CDR1 is SGHTA and CDR2 is FQGNSA. The DNA of the CDR3 is TGTGCCAGCAGCCTCCCGGGACTAGCGGGGGGGGATGAGCAGTTCTTC. Translation gives CASSLPGLAGGDEQFF.